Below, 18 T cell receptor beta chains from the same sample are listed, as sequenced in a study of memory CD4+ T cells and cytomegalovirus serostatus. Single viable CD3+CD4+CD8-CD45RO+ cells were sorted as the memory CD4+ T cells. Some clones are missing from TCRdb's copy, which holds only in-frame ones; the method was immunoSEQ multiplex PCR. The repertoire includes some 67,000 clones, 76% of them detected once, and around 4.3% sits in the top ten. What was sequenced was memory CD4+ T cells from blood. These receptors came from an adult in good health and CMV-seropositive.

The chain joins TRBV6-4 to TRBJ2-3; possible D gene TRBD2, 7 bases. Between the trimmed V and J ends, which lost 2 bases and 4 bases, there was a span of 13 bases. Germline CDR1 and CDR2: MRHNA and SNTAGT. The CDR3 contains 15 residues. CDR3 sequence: CASSDRGAISDTQYF. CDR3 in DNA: TGTGCCAGCAGTGACCGGGGGGCGATTTCAGATACGCAGTATTTT.

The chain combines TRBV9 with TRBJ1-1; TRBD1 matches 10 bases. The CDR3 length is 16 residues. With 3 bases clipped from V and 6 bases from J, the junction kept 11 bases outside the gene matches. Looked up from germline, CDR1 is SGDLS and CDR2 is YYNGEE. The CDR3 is CASSARDRGGTAEAFF. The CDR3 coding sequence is TGTGCCAGCAGCGCCCGGGACAGGGGAGGGACGGCTGAAGCTTTCTTT.

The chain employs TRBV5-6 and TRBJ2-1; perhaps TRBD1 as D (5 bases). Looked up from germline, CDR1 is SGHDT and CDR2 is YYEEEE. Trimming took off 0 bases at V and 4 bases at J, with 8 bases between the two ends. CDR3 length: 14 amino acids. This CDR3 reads CASSLVGAYNEQFF. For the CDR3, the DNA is TGTGCCAGCAGCTTGGTAGGGGCATACAATGAGCAGTTCTTC.

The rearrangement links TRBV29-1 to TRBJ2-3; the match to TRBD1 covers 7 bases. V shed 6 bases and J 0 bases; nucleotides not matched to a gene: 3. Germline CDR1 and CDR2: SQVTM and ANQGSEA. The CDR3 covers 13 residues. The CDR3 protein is CSVGTASTDTQYF. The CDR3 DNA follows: TGCAGCGTAGGGACAGCTAGCACAGATACGCAGTATTTT.

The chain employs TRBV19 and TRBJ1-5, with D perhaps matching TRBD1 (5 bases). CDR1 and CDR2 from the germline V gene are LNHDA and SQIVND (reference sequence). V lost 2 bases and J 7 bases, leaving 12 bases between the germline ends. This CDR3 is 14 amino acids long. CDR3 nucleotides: TGTGCCAGTAGTATAATAGGGGTCGGACAGCCCCAGCATTTT. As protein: CASSIIGVGQPQHF.

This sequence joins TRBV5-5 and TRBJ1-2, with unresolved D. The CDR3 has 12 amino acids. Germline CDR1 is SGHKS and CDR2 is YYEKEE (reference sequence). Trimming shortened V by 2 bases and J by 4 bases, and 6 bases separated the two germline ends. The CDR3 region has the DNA TGTGCCAGCAGCTTCGACGGCTATGGCTACACCTTC. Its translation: CASSFDGYGYTF.

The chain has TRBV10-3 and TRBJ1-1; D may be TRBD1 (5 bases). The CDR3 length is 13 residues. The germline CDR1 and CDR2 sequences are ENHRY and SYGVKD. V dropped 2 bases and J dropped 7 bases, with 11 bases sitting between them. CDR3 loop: CAISERGGIEAFF. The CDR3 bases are TGTGCCATCAGTGAGAGGGGTGGGATTGAAGCTTTCTTT.

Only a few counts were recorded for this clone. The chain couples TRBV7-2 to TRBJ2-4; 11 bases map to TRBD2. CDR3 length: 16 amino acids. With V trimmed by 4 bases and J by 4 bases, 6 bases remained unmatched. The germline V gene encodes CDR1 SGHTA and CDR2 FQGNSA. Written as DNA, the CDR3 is TGTGCCAGCAGCTCAACTAGCGGGGGAGCAAAAAACATTCAGTACTTC. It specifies CASSSTSGGAKNIQYF. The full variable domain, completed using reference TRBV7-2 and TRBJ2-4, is GAGVSQSPSNKVTEKGKDVELRCDPISGHTALYWYRQSLGQGLEFLIYFQGNSAPDKSGLPSDRFSAERTGGSVSTLTIQRTQQEDSAVYLCASSSTSGGAKNIQYFGAGTRLSVL.

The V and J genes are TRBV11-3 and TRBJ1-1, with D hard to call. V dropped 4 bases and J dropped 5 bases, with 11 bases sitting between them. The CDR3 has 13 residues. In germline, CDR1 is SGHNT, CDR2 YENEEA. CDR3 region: CASSYAAKTEAFF. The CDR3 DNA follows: TGTGCCAGCAGCTACGCCGCCAAGACTGAAGCTTTCTTT.

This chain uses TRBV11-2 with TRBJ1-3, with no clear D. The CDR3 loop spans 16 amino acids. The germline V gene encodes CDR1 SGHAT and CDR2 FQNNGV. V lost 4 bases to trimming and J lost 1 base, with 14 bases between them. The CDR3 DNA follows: TGTGCCAGCAGCTCAGTCCGGGGTAGTTCTGGAAACACCATATATTTT. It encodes CASSSVRGSSGNTIYF.

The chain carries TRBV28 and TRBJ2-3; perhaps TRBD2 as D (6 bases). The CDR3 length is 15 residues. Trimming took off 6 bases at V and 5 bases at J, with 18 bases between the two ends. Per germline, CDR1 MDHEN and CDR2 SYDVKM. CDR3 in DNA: TGTGCCAGCAGCCGTAGCGGCAGGGAGAAAGATACGCAGTATTTT. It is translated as CASSRSGREKDTQYF.

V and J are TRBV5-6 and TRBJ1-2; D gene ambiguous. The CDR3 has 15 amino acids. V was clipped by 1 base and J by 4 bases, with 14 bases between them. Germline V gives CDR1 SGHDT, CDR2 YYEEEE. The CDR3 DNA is TGTGCCAGCAGCTTGATTGCAAGGCGGATCTATGGCTACACCTTC. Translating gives CASSLIARRIYGYTF.

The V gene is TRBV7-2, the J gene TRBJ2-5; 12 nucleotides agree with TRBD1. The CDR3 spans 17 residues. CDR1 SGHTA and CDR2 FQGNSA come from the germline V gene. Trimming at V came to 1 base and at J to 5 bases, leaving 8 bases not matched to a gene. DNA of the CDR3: TGTGCCAGCAGCTTAGTCGCGGGACAGGGGGCAGGGGAGACCCAGTACTTC. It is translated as CASSLVAGQGAGETQYF. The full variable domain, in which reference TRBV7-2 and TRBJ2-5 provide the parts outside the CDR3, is GAGVSQSPSNKVTEKGKDVELRCDPISGHTALYWYRQSLGQGLEFLIYFQGNSAPDKSGLPSDRFSAERTGGSVSTLTIQRTQQEDSAVYLCASSLVAGQGAGETQYFGPGTRLLVL.

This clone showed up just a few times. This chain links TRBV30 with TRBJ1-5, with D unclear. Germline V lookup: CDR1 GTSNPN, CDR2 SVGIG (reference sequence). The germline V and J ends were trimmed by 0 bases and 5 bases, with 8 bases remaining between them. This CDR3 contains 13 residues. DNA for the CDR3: TGTGCCTGGAGTGTTAGAGATGATCAGCCCCAGCATTTT. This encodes CAWSVRDDQPQHF.

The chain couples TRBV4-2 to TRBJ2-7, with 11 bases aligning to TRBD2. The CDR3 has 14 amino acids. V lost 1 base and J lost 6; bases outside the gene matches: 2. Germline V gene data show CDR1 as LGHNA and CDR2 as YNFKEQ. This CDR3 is CASSQVLAGAEQYF. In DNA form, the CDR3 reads TGTGCCAGCAGCCAAGTACTAGCGGGGGCCGAGCAGTACTTC.

The CDR3 is CASSFSPSDRENTEAFF. The CDR3 bases are TGTGCCAGCAGTTTTTCCCCGTCCGACAGAGAGAACACTGAAGCTTTCTTT. J is TRBJ1-1 and V is TRBV28; TRBD1 is a possible D gene (5 bases). CDR1 and CDR2 from the germline V gene are MDHEN and SYDVKM. V was shortened by 3 bases and J by 1 base, with 18 bases between the two germline ends. This CDR3 is 17 amino acids long.

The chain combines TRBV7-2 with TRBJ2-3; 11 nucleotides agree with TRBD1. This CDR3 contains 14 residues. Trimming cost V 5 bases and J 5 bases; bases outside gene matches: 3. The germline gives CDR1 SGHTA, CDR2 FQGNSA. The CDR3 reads CASSPGTGGDTQYF. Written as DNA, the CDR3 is TGTGCCAGCAGCCCCGGGACAGGGGGAGATACGCAGTATTTT.

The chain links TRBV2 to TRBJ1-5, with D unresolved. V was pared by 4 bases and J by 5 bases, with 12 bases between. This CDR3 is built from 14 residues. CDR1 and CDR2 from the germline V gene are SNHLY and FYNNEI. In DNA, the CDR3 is TGTGCCAGCAGTGTCTCGGGGTCGTATCAGCCCCAGCATTTT. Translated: CASSVSGSYQPQHF.